The 32 T cell receptor beta chains in this list originate from one sample, sequenced in a study of a mutant IDH1 vaccine in newly diagnosed glioma (dated by TCRdb to the early 2020s). The library was generated by the immunoSEQ multiplex PCR assay. In TCRdb, the immuneACCESS table is reduced to in-frame sequences with V and J assigned. These tables do not hold every clone; where another copy was compared, an unresolved V gene accounts for under half, and the others remain unexplained. The sample includes some 130,000 clones, with around three quarters observed a single time. The ten largest clones represent 5% to 6% of the sample. Antigens for these TCRs are unknown. The time point label on this specimen signifies: week 11, during vaccination. A 20-mer mutant IDH1 peptide at 300 micrograms in Montanide made up each vaccine dose, which was injected subcutaneously together with topical imiquimod. The sample consisted of PBMCs, taken from a glioma patient whose treatment included an IDH1 peptide vaccine. Receptors originate from a man between 40 and 49 years old with glioma.

This clone appeared once. The chain combines TRBV19 with TRBJ1-1, with a possible D match to TRBD1 (5 bases). With 5 bases removed from V and 2 bases from J, the gap between germline ends came to 15 bases. The length of the CDR3 is 15 residues. Germline loops: CDR1 LNHDA, CDR2 SQIVND (reference sequence). CDR3 sequence: CASSPRGGNNTEAFF. The CDR3 DNA sequence: TGTGCCAGTAGTCCCCGGGGGGGGAATAACACTGAAGCTTTCTTT.

This chain links TRBV28 with TRBJ2-2, with no clear D. Between the trimmed V and J ends, which lost 4 bases and 5 bases, there was a span of 8 bases. The CDR3 has 13 residues. The germline V gene has CDR1 MDHEN and CDR2 SYDVKM. The CDR3 reads CASSSPMTGELFF. The CDR3 nucleotides read TGTGCCAGCAGTTCCCCCATGACCGGGGAGCTGTTTTTT.

This clone was observed a single time. The chain is built from TRBV6-6 and TRBJ2-4, with TRBD1 identical over 9 bases. The CDR3 has 16 amino acids. From germline, CDR1 is MNHNY and CDR2 SVGAGI (reference sequence). Trimming took 2 bases from V and 7 from J; bases not matched to a gene: 9. The CDR3 region is CASSYQQGAISNIQYF. The CDR3 DNA reads as TGTGCCAGCAGTTACCAACAGGGGGCGATCTCCAACATTCAGTACTTC.

The chain has TRBV13 and TRBJ1-1; TRBD1 agrees at 8 bases. CDR3 length equals 17 residues. Trimming took 5 bases from V and 1 from J; bases not matched to a gene: 12. CDR1 is PRHDT, CDR2 FYEKMQ, per germline (reference sequence). The CDR3 bases are TGTGCCAGCAGCGCCGGACAGGGATCATCTCGGAACACTGAAGCTTTCTTT. Translation: CASSAGQGSSRNTEAFF. Full variable domain (rest looked up from reference TRBV13 and TRBJ1-1): AAGVIQSPRHLIKEKRETATLKCYPIPRHDTVYWYQQGPGQDPQFLISFYEKMQSDKGSIPDRFSAQQFSDYHSELNMSSLELGDSALYFCASSAGQGSSRNTEAFFGQGTRLTVV.

There are a few counts of this clone. The V gene is TRBV11-2, the J gene TRBJ1-5; D is uncertain. Deletions cut 0 bases from V and 6 bases from J, with 12 bases between. From germline, CDR1 is SGHAT and CDR2 FQNNGV. The CDR3 sequence is 15 residues long. CDR3 sequence reads: CASSLDWGSGQPQHF. The CDR3 DNA sequence: TGTGCCAGCAGCTTAGATTGGGGTTCGGGTCAGCCCCAGCATTTT.

This chain uses TRBV5-5 with TRBJ2-1; no definite D call. V shed 0 bases and J shed 0 bases, with 4 bases lying between them. The CDR3 loop spans 14 amino acids. Germline-derived CDR1 and CDR2 are SGHKS and YYEKEE (reference sequence). This CDR3 reads CASSLVTSYNEQFF. The CDR3 region has the DNA TGTGCCAGCAGCTTGGTTACCTCCTACAATGAGCAGTTCTTC.

The chain uses TRBV5-1 and TRBJ2-2; 16 positions agree with TRBD2. The germline V gene has CDR1 SGHRS and CDR2 YFSETQ. This CDR3 spans 16 amino acids. V gave up 7 bases and J gave up 6 bases; unmatched junction bases: 6. The CDR3 region is CASPLGLAGGPGELFF. The CDR3 DNA sequence: TGCGCCAGCCCTTTGGGACTAGCGGGAGGGCCCGGGGAGCTGTTTTTT.

The rearrangement links TRBV6-6 to TRBJ1-5; 8 bases align to TRBD1. Germline V CDR1 and CDR2: MNHNY, SVGAGI (reference sequence). The CDR3 is 15 amino acids. The J segment lost 0 bases and the V segment lost 6 bases, leaving 4 bases of the junction unmatched. DNA for the CDR3: TGTGCCAGCAGCGACAGGGGTGGTAGCAATCAGCCCCAGCATTTT. Its protein is CASSDRGGSNQPQHF.

This clone showed up just a few times. This rearrangement joins TRBV6-5 to TRBJ1-5; possibly TRBD1 for D (5 bases). The CDR3 extends over 13 amino acids. Between the trimmed V and J ends, which lost 6 bases and 3 bases, there was a span of 9 bases. From germline, CDR1 is MNHEY and CDR2 SVGAGI. CDR3 nucleotide sequence: TGTGCCAGCAGGAGGGGTCACAATCAGCCCCAGCATTTT. Translating gives CASRRGHNQPQHF.

The chain carries TRBV5-4 and TRBJ1-1, with 7 nucleotides matching TRBD1. The CDR3 has 15 amino acids. The V segment lost 4 bases and the J segment 4 bases; nucleotides outside the gene matches: 10. Germline assignment: CDR1 SGHNT and CDR2 YYREEE (reference sequence). As DNA, the CDR3 is TGTGCCAGCAGCCAACGACAGGGTCTGGGCACTGAAGCTTTCTTT. Encoded protein: CASSQRQGLGTEAFF. Drawing the rest from reference TRBV5-4 and TRBJ1-1, the complete variable domain is ETGVTQSPTHLIKTRGQQVTLRCSSQSGHNTVSWYQQALGQGPQFIFQYYREEENGRGNFPPRFSGLQFPNYSSELNVNALELDDSALYLCASSQRQGLGTEAFFGQGTRLTVV.

This rearrangement joins TRBV5-6 to TRBJ1-5; D gene ambiguous. Trimming removed 4 bases at V and 1 base at J, with 12 bases between. Germline V CDR1 and CDR2: SGHDT, YYEEEE. CDR3 length: 15 residues. The CDR3: CASSHRLGSNQPQHF. CDR3 nucleotides: TGTGCCAGCAGCCACCGGTTAGGGAGCAATCAGCCCCAGCATTTT.

V is TRBV7-2 and J is TRBJ2-5, with D possibly TRBD1 on 5 matching bases. The CDR3 spans 13 residues. The V end lost 1 base, the J end lost 3 bases, and 6 bases lay between the germline ends. The germline V gene has CDR1 SGHTA and CDR2 FQGNSA. CDR3 sequence (DNA): TGTGCCAGCAGCTTAGGGACAAAAGAGACCCAGTACTTC. It is translated as CASSLGTKETQYF.

This clone turned up a few times. The gene calls are TRBV4-3 and TRBJ1-3; weak D call: TRBD1 (6 bases). The CDR3 extends over 15 amino acids. In germline, CDR1 is LGHNA, CDR2 YSLEER. V lost 1 base to trimming and J lost 2 bases, with 9 bases between them. CDR3 coding DNA: TGCGCCAGCAGCCAAGGCCGGGACACTGGAAACACCATATATTTT. Protein: CASSQGRDTGNTIYF.

The V call is TRBV11-2, the J call TRBJ1-2; D possibly corresponds to TRBD1 (6 bases). Trimming took 5 bases from V and 1 from J, leaving 11 bases between them. The germline V gene encodes CDR1 SGHAT and CDR2 FQNNGV. The CDR3 totals 14 residues. The CDR3 DNA sequence: TGTGCCAGCAGCGGAAGGGGGTTTAACTATGGCTACACCTTC. As protein: CASSGRGFNYGYTF.

The chain employs TRBV5-6 and TRBJ2-6; TRBD2 agrees at 10 bases. Germline-derived CDR1 and CDR2 are SGHDT and YYEEEE. The CDR3 has 18 residues. V shed 0 bases and J 0 bases; nucleotides not matched to a gene: 3. The DNA for the CDR3 is TGTGCCAGCAGCTTGGTACTAGCGGGGACCTCTGGGGCCAACGTCCTGACTTTC. Translating it yields CASSLVLAGTSGANVLTF.

The V gene is TRBV7-6, the J gene TRBJ1-6; D perhaps matches TRBD1 (6 bases). The ends were cut back, 5 bases at V and 8 bases at J, with 13 bases in the middle. The CDR3 consists of 14 residues. Per the germline V gene, CDR1 is SGHVS and CDR2 is FNYEAQ. As DNA, the CDR3 is TGTGCCAGCAGCGCGCGAGGGGGTGATTCACCCCTCCACTTT. It codes for CASSARGGDSPLHF.

The chain recombines TRBV11-2 with TRBJ1-1, with D maybe TRBD1 (6 bases). The CDR3 runs to 15 residues. The germline CDR1 and CDR2 sequences are SGHAT and FQNNGV. V shed 1 base and J shed 2 bases, with 11 bases lying between them. CDR3 DNA sequence: TGTGCCAGCAGCTTAGGAGGGGGGCTCAACACTGAAGCTTTCTTT. It is translated as CASSLGGGLNTEAFF.

The chain employs TRBV4-3 and TRBJ2-7, with 7 bases aligning to TRBD1. V lost 3 bases, J lost 9 bases, and 11 bases stayed unmatched. This CDR3 contains 14 residues. CDR1 is LGHNA and CDR2 is YSLEER in the germline V gene. The CDR3 sequence: CASSHDATGSVQYF. In nucleotides, the CDR3 is TGCGCCAGCAGCCATGACGCGACAGGGTCGGTGCAGTACTTC.

The chain has TRBV6-5 and TRBJ1-2, with 9 positions matching TRBD1. There are 15 residues in the CDR3. Looked up from germline, CDR1 is MNHEY and CDR2 is SVGAGI. V shed 6 bases, J shed 7 bases, and the junction held 12 bases outside the gene matches. CDR3 protein: CASSPGTGTARGYTF. The CDR3 coding sequence is TGTGCCAGCAGCCCCGGGACAGGGACTGCGCGTGGCTACACCTTC.

The rearrangement uses TRBV29-1 and TRBJ2-3; D is perhaps TRBD1 (5 bases). Germline CDR1 and CDR2: SQVTM and ANQGSEA. This CDR3 is 13 amino acids long. The V end was cut by 5 bases, the J end by 4 bases, with 13 bases between. The CDR3 DNA reads TGCAGCGTTAGGAACAGGCTTGCAGATACGCAGTATTTT. This codes for CSVRNRLADTQYF.

The V gene is TRBV7-9, the J gene TRBJ1-4; D possibly corresponds to TRBD1 (6 bases). Trimming removed 5 bases at V and 8 bases at J, with 15 bases between. This CDR3 spans 14 amino acids. From germline, CDR1 is SEHNR and CDR2 FQNEAQ (reference sequence). For the CDR3, the DNA is TGTGCCAGCAGCCCAACAGGGCGGCCCGAAAAACTGTTTTTT. It specifies CASSPTGRPEKLFF.

The chain joins TRBV7-2 to TRBJ2-6; D call uncertain. CDR1 and CDR2 from the germline V gene are SGHTA and FQGNSA. Deletions cut 5 bases from V and 0 bases from J, with 5 bases between. The length of the CDR3 is 14 residues. The CDR3 nucleotides are TGTGCCAGCAGCCCAAACTCTGGGGCCAACGTCCTGACTTTC. Translation: CASSPNSGANVLTF.

The genes are TRBV5-4 and TRBJ2-3; D uncertain. The germline gives CDR1 SGHNT, CDR2 YYREEE (reference sequence). Trimming shortened V by 0 bases and J by 4 bases, and 9 bases separated the two germline ends. The CDR3 length is 14 residues. The CDR3 spells CASSLVASSDTQYF. CDR3 bases: TGTGCCAGCAGCTTGGTGGCTAGTTCAGATACGCAGTATTTT. The whole variable domain, filled in from reference TRBV5-4 and TRBJ2-3, reads ETGVTQSPTHLIKTRGQQVTLRCSSQSGHNTVSWYQQALGQGPQFIFQYYREEENGRGNFPPRFSGLQFPNYSSELNVNALELDDSALYLCASSLVASSDTQYFGPGTRLTVL.

The rearrangement uses TRBV5-1 and TRBJ1-2, with 9 bases fitting TRBD1. The CDR3 contains 15 residues. The junction had 4 bases not matched to a gene; V was cut back by 0 bases and J by 4 bases. Germline V gene data show CDR1 as SGHRS and CDR2 as YFSETQ. Written as DNA, the CDR3 is TGCGCCAGCAGCTTGGCGGGGACAGGGTCCTATGGCTACACCTTC. As protein: CASSLAGTGSYGYTF.

The V and J genes are TRBV9 and TRBJ2-5; a possible D gene is TRBD2 (5 bases). The V gene's germline CDR1 is SGDLS and CDR2 YYNGEE. V was pared by 1 base and J by 5 bases, with 12 bases between. The CDR3 runs to 14 residues. CDR3: CASSVLTTSETQYF. DNA of the CDR3: TGTGCCAGCAGCGTATTGACTACCTCGGAGACCCAGTACTTC.

This chain joins TRBV5-4 and TRBJ2-2; 9 bases are shared with TRBD1. V shed 5 bases, J shed 9 bases, and the junction held 5 bases outside the gene matches. The CDR3 contains 13 residues. CDR1 and CDR2 from the germline V gene are SGHNT and YYREEE (reference sequence). DNA for the CDR3: TGTGCCAGCAGGGGACAGGGCCAGCGGGAGCTGTTTTTT. It translates to CASRGQGQRELFF. The full variable domain, in which reference TRBV5-4 and TRBJ2-2 provide the parts outside the CDR3, is ETGVTQSPTHLIKTRGQQVTLRCSSQSGHNTVSWYQQALGQGPQFIFQYYREEENGRGNFPPRFSGLQFPNYSSELNVNALELDDSALYLCASRGQGQRELFFGEGSRLTVL.

The chain joins TRBV7-2 to TRBJ1-2; 8 bases line up with TRBD1. The CDR3 sequence is 16 residues long. V lost 2 bases, J lost 6 bases, and 11 bases stayed unmatched. CDR1 is SGHTA and CDR2 is FQGNSA in the germline V gene. The CDR3 coding sequence is TGTGCCAGCAGCTTACCCATGGGGACAGGCAGCCATGGCTACACCTTC. Its protein product is CASSLPMGTGSHGYTF.

This rearrangement joins TRBV18 to TRBJ1-1, with D perhaps TRBD1 (5 bases). V shed 0 bases and J shed 0 bases, with 8 bases lying between them. The CDR3 length is 15 residues. Germline loops: CDR1 KGHSH, CDR2 LQKENI. CDR3 coding DNA: TGTGCCAGCTCACCACCAGGACAACTGAACACTGAAGCTTTCTTT. This translates into CASSPPGQLNTEAFF.

The chain employs TRBV19 and TRBJ2-5; possible D gene TRBD2, 6 bases. Germline CDR1 is LNHDA and CDR2 is SQIVND (reference sequence). This CDR3 is built from 14 residues. Between the trimmed V and J ends, which lost 5 bases and 5 bases, there was a span of 15 bases. The CDR3 loop is CASSAAGLRETQYF. The CDR3 DNA reads TGTGCCAGTAGTGCCGCGGGACTGAGGGAGACCCAGTACTTC.

Comments on this clone: The sample has other DNA sequences that encode this CDR3 too. The chain carries TRBV5-1 and TRBJ2-7; TRBD1 matches at 7 bases. V lost 4 bases, J lost 3 bases, and 4 bases stayed unmatched. Germline assignment: CDR1 SGHRS and CDR2 YFSETQ. The CDR3 spans 13 residues. CDR3 in amino acids: CASSTGQLYEQYF. CDR3 nucleotides: TGCGCCAGCAGCACGGGACAGCTCTACGAGCAGTACTTC. The full variable domain, completed using reference TRBV5-1 and TRBJ2-7, is KAGVTQTPRYLIKTRGQQVTLSCSPISGHRSVSWYQQTPGQGLQFLFEYFSETQRNKGNFPGRFSGRQFSNSRSEMNVSTLELGDSALYLCASSTGQLYEQYFGPGTRLTVT.

V usage is TRBV6-1 and J usage is TRBJ1-5; D may be TRBD1 (6 bases). Trimming pared 2 bases from V and 3 bases from J, leaving 17 bases between. CDR3 length: 17 residues. Germline CDR1 reads MNHNS; CDR2 reads SASEGT. The CDR3 region is CASSERHLDRFNQPQHF. CDR3 sequence (DNA): TGTGCCAGCAGTGAAAGACATCTGGACAGATTCAATCAGCCCCAGCATTTT.

V usage is TRBV19 and J usage is TRBJ2-2, with 8 bases lining up with TRBD2. The germline V gene encodes CDR1 LNHDA and CDR2 SQIVND (reference sequence). V trimming: 10 bases; J trimming: 1 base; junction bases outside the gene matches: 8. This CDR3 has 15 amino acids. The CDR3: CATIQAGVNTGELFF. CDR3 nucleotide sequence: TGTGCCACCATACAAGCGGGAGTGAACACCGGGGAGCTGTTTTTT.